What follows describes a single TCR beta chain. These data come from a study of blood T cell repertoires in COVID-19. The table came from immunoSEQ multiplex PCR; TCRdb's copy has only in-frame clones and leaves some out. The table has about 130,000 clones, roughly 80% seen once; the top ten hold 3% to 3.5%. In germline, CDR1 is LGHNA, CDR2 YNFKEQ. There are 16 residues in the CDR3. The V and J ends lost 0 bases and 5 bases, in that order; junction bases with no gene match: 4. Sequencing was performed on peripheral blood. The chain uses TRBV4-2 and TRBJ1-2, with TRBD1 matching over 12 bases. This TCR was sampled from a woman of 80 years or more with acute or convalescent COVID-19. The CDR3, as DNA: TGTGCCAGCAGCCAAGATTCGGGACAGGGGGCATATGGCTACACCTTC. It codes for CASSQDSGQGAYGYTF.